This T cell receptor beta chain was found in a study of control samples from healthy donors and cancer patients (dated by TCRdb to 2019 to 2021). The library came from the immunoSEQ multiplex PCR assay. TCRdb provides this immuneACCESS table in a form limited to in-frame rearrangements. Some clones are lacking; in checked studies, under half of them reflect an unresolved V gene, and why the rest are absent is not known. The sample profile shows under 100,000 clones; about 88% of them were found once. The ten biggest clones cover 8.5% to 10% of the sample. The CDR3, from cysteine to phenylalanine, totals 14 residues. The only DNA kept is the CDR3, 42 bases in frame from the first base. Trimming at the junction amounts to 1 base on V and 7 bases on J, and the germline ends lie 8 bases apart. For CDR1 and CDR2, the germline V gene (reference sequence) lists LGHDT and YNNKEL. With regard to this clone: Its binding antigen is unknown. Per-base qualities were not stored, and no clone one base away is much larger.

The sequence is built from TRBV3-1 (or the pseudogene TRBV3-2) and TRBJ1-6; a weak D assignment points to TRBD1 (5 bases agree). The sample was PBMCs. The TCR comes from a woman in her fifties or sixties with colorectal cancer. At the DNA level, the sequence is TGTGCCAGCAGCCAAGGGACACGAAATTCACCCCTCCACTTT. Translated, this is CASSQGTRNSPLHF.